The sequence of this T cell receptor (beta chain) was determined in a study of regulatory T cells in long-lasting Graves disease listed by TCRdb under 2021. For the study in its entirety: To count as having persistent Graves' disease, a patient had to have received antithyroid drug treatment for over 5 years with TSH receptor autoantibodies remaining persistently positive. On average, persistent Graves' disease patients in the clinical cohort had been on antithyroid drugs for about 9.7 years. A total of 33 samples were covered by TCR sequencing, comprising approximately 13 persistent and around 20 newly diagnosed Graves' disease patients. Patients with persistent Graves' disease were compared with patients with newly diagnosed Graves' disease using TCR sequencing and RNA sequencing of peripheral blood. The study was registered as a clinical trial and conducted in China.

The intended sense of this specimen's time point label: persistent/refractory GD, antithyroid drugs over 5 years with positive TRAb. For both TCR sequencing and RNA sequencing, RNA was extracted from PBMCs using TRIzol. Graves' disease was diagnosed according to American Thyroid Association guidelines. Patients for the study were recruited at an endocrinology department in Xi'an, China. From each patient, about 9.7 milliliters of peripheral blood was collected into an EDTA anticoagulant tube. Ficoll Paque Plus density gradient separation was used to isolate PBMCs, and no further T cell sorting was done. An Agilent 2100 Bioanalyzer and agarose gel were used to check RNA quality, while a NanoDrop 2000 measured RNA concentration. The method behind the library was multiplex PCR. Sequenced using an Illumina HiSeq 4000. CDR3 regions were amplified by Arm-PCR with iRepertoire HTBI primers to construct TCR beta libraries. Before sequencing, the PCR products went through gel purification. The paper's data handling went like this. Gene usage analysis of CDR3 amino acid clonotypes relied on the approximately 60 TRBV and 12 to 15 TRBJ segments identified across samples. Filtered high-quality paired reads were merged into contigs using COPE and FqMerger. Contigs were aligned with BLAST to IMGT TRBV, TRBD and TRBJ reference genes, and CDR3 was defined per IMGT. Any clonotype with a frequency above 0.1% was counted as a highly expanded clone. Shannon entropy served as the measure of repertoire diversity, while the Gini coefficient captured V-J evenness. A clonotype was considered public if more than one individual shared it. The public reads were run again by TCRdb, first through fastp at Q25 and then through MiXCR, and only productive beta chains were kept. Every entry covers one CDR3 protein and lists the most common genes and DNA from its rows. These V and J calls derive from TCRdb rather than the authors' analysis. In this sample the table shows a few hundred thousand distinct CDR3 sequences, roughly 21% of which occur a single time. Roughly three fifths of the sample lies in the top ten.

Paper-wide results and their limitations: Sequencing and analysis were restricted to the TCR beta chain. Compared with newly diagnosed patients, patients with persistent Graves' disease had lower TCR Shannon entropy and fewer highly expanded clones, which suggests clonal expansion. Patients with persistent disease shared more public clonotypes (approximately 2,500) than newly diagnosed patients did (more than 900). The small sample size was acknowledged by the authors as a limitation that may reduce accuracy. Peripheral blood alone was examined, since thyroid tissue, which constituted the primary lesion, could not be accessed. TRBV28, TRBJ1-2 and TRBJ2-5 were preferentially used in persistent disease, while TRBV20-1 and TRBJ2-1 were favored in newly diagnosed disease.

This clonotype was observed a few times. Its cognate antigen has yet to be identified. No base qualities exist here, and no much larger clone lies one base off it. The germline V gene (reference sequence) specifies GTSNPN as CDR1 and SVGIG as CDR2. The CDR3 measures 12 amino acids from cysteine to phenylalanine. The entry retains the CDR3 DNA only, 36 bases that are in frame from base 1. Trimming takes 4 bases from V and 5 bases from J, and the germline ends sit 11 bases apart. Recombination joined TRBV30 with TRBJ1-1; a tentative D call is TRBD1 (6 bases match). The sequences come from peripheral blood mononuclear cells (PBMCs), collected when the disease was refractory, from a patient treated with antithyroid drugs. The receptor comes from a female donor with Graves disease. The nucleotide sequence reads as follows: TGTGCCTGGAACGGGGGGACAACTGAAGCTTTCTTT. Its protein reads: CAWNGGTTEAFF.